Listed below are T cell receptor beta chains from one sample, sequenced in a study of cytomegalovirus exposure and HLA in healthy donors. Profiling relied on immunoSEQ multiplex PCR, and the TCRdb table lists in-frame clones only, not all of them. The sample carries over 110,000 clones, 70% to 85% recorded once. Sequences were obtained from PBMCs. The receptors here all came from a male donor in good health and CMV-seronegative. The CDR3 runs from the conserved cysteine through the conserved F or W. The D gene is left open where the match is weak. Expanded clones are given a class, and other clones once, few, many or no size at all.

clone_size j_call d_call v_call cdr3_aa cdr3_nt
. TRBJ1-5 TRBD1 TRBV19 CASSMDREGDQPQHF TGTGCCAGTAGTATGGACAGGGAGGGAGATCAGCCCCAGCATTTT
. TRBJ2-3 . TRBV11-1 CASSLDGPTGTDTQYF TGTGCCAGCAGCTTAGACGGGCCGACAGGCACAGATACGCAGTATTTT
. TRBJ2-4 . TRBV10-3 CAISESGRVAKNIQYF TGTGCCATCAGTGAGTCGGGCAGAGTAGCCAAAAACATTCAGTACTTC
. TRBJ1-2 TRBD1 TRBV2 CASAPGWDRGIYGYTF TGTGCCAGCGCACCCGGATGGGACAGGGGTATTTATGGCTACACCTTC
. TRBJ1-5 . TRBV29-1 CSVGGGGNQPQHF TGCAGCGTTGGGGGGGGCGGCAATCAGCCCCAGCATTTT
. TRBJ2-2 . TRBV19 CASSIPGATDTGELFF TGTGCCAGTAGTATCCCCGGTGCCACGGACACCGGGGAGCTGTTTTTT
. TRBJ2-5 . TRBV27 CASSLRGKGETQYF TGTGCCAGCAGTTTAAGAGGGAAGGGTGAGACCCAGTACTTC
. TRBJ2-7 TRBD1 TRBV29-1 CSVDRGRNEQYF TGCAGCGTAGACAGGGGGCGGAACGAGCAGTACTTC
. TRBJ1-2 TRBD1 TRBV5-1 CASSSGQADGYTF TGCGCCAGCAGCTCAGGACAGGCGGATGGCTACACCTTC
. TRBJ2-3 . TRBV4-3 CASSQAGTDTQYF TGCGCCAGCAGCCAAGCGGGCACAGATACGCAGTATTTT
. TRBJ2-2 . TRBV6-1 CASSGYTRVTGELFF TGTGCCAGCAGCGGATATACCAGGGTCACCGGGGAGCTGTTTTTT
. TRBJ2-1 TRBD1 TRBV5-1 CASRPGTGGSSYNEQFF TGCGCCAGCAGACCCGGGACAGGGGGGAGCTCCTACAATGAGCAGTTCTTC
. TRBJ2-1 . TRBV7-9 CASSLGVLRGEQFF TGTGCCAGCAGCTTAGGGGTTCTGAGAGGTGAGCAGTTCTTC
few TRBJ1-1 . TRBV9 CASSVGGTALAFF TGTGCCAGCAGCGTGGGGGGAACGGCGCTAGCTTTCTTT